The 3 T cell receptor beta chains below all came from one sample that was sequenced in a study of immune heterogeneity within non-small cell lung tumors (dated by TCRdb to the late 2010s). Sequencing relied on a HiSeq X Ten. The TCR beta CDR3 region was amplified with a multiplex PCR system, in which a first round of approximately 10 cycles was run using 32 V-gene forward and 13 J-gene reverse primers. TCRdb redid the processing of the public reads, applying fastp at Q25 and MiXCR, and retained in-frame beta chains. Each entry merges the rows of one CDR3 protein and shows their most common DNA and genes. The sample yields about 6,000 distinct CDR3 sequences; around 23% were counted once. The ten largest clonotypes hold roughly 17% of the sample. The TCR template was genomic DNA extracted from bulk tumor tissue, and around 0.55 ug of gDNA was amplified for each sample. During surgery, multiple biopsies were taken from each primary tumor and placed as far apart as possible within the tumor mass. Patients in the study cohort, which was described as untreated, were newly diagnosed NSCLC cases going through curative surgery.

Sequenced input: lung tumor tissue. The receptors come from a man aged 55 to 70 with non-small cell lung cancer.

On this clonotype itself: A much larger clone sits a single nucleotide away, making a read error possible. The chain couples TRBV27 to TRBJ2-5; no clear D. The CDR3 consists of 13 residues. The germline V gene has CDR1 MNHEY and CDR2 SMNVEV (reference sequence). CDR3 DNA sequence: TGTGCCATCAGTTTAAACCTAGAAAAGACCCAGTACTTC. Its protein is CAISLNLEKTQYF.

By sample share, this clonotype is medium-sized. This rearrangement joins TRBV18 to TRBJ2-7, with TRBD2 as a possible D gene (6 bases). CDR1 is KGHSH and CDR2 is LQKENI in the germline V gene. Trimming took 4 bases from V and 0 from J, leaving 10 bases between them. There are 14 residues in the CDR3. The CDR3 DNA reads TGTGCCAGCTCACGGGACTCCGACTCCTACGAGCAGTACTTC. Translated: CASSRDSDSYEQYF. Using reference TRBV18 and TRBJ2-7 for the parts outside the CDR3, the full variable domain is NAGVMQNPRHLVRRRGQEARLRCSPMKGHSHVYWYRQLPEEGLKFMVYLQKENIIDESGMPKERFSAEFPKEGPSILRIQQVVRGDSAAYFCASSRDSDSYEQYFGPGTRLTVT.

This clonotype was found many times. The chain is built from TRBV7-3 and TRBJ2-3; a possible D gene is TRBD2 (6 bases). Germline-derived CDR1 and CDR2 are SGHTA and FQGTGA. Trimming took off 5 bases at V and 2 bases at J, with 14 bases between the two ends. The CDR3 totals 15 residues. CDR3: CASSPTGTFTDTQYF. The CDR3 bases are TGTGCCAGCAGCCCAACCGGGACTTTCACAGATACGCAGTATTTT.